This paragraph reports one T cell receptor beta chain. Its target antigen remains unknown. Base qualities are not provided; no much larger clone lies one nucleotide away. The same CDR3 can be traced to other DNA sequences in this sample. This sample was taken from a study of shared clonotypes between healthy human individuals (dated by TCRdb to the early 2020s). About the full investigation: Three men and a couple of women, aged 18 to 49 years, made up the cohort. For each donor, three plates each were used for CD4 naive and CD4 memory, two plates were used for CD8 naive, and one plate was used for CD8 memory. To estimate repertoire size and how much clonotype sharing occurs between individuals, the study deeply sequenced the blood TCR repertoires of about 5 healthy adults. To increase sequencing depth and limit assay-specific biases, TCR repertoire library preparation and sequencing were carried out by different laboratories using diverse techniques. Leukapheresis yielded between about 0.85 and 9 billion PBMCs per donor. Study-level results and caveats: Only blood was sampled, and tissue TCR repertoires likely differ from those in blood. Because the study included a small number of donors, the genetic and exposure-history diversity represented was limited. Pairwise subsampling led to the expectation that sequencing depth would affect the degree of clonotype sharing among donors. Across a handful of donors, approximately 5% of naive CD4, approximately 4% of naive CD8, around 2.5% of memory CD4, and under 0.45% of memory CD8 clonotypes were shared. Compared with non-shared clonotypes, clonotypes shared by all four sorted-subset donors had higher generation probabilities. Rarefaction of sorted-subset datasets indicated incomplete sequencing despite the large sequencing depth. Naive subsets generally had larger estimated clonotype richness than memory subsets did.

From the cysteine up to the phenylalanine, the CDR3 has a length of 14 residues. Only the CDR3 part of the read is kept: 42 bases, read in frame from the first base. The junction shows trimming of 4 bases on V and 0 bases on J, plus 10 bases between the germline ends. The germline V gene provides CDR1 SGHTA and CDR2 FQGNSA. The donors were healthy, HIV-negative adults who had no recently reported acute infections or vaccinations. All donors were Caucasian adults living in Nashville, Tennessee, USA. CD4+ T cells were enriched by magnetic negative selection, after which naive cells were positively selected on CD45RA and the negative fraction was taken as the memory subset. After blood collection by leukapheresis, PBMCs were isolated using Ficoll-Histopaque density gradient centrifugation and then cryopreserved in the vapor phase of liquid nitrogen. Analytical flow cytometry was used to check the purity and quantity of each magnetically sorted T cell population. Genomic DNA was isolated from each sorted fraction and quantified by UV absorbance on a Nanodrop 2000c.

Using the deep immunoSEQ assay, multiplex PCR amplified TCR CDR3 regions from genomic DNA. Extracted genomic DNA from each cell subset was spread evenly across all wells of several immunoSEQ 96-well plates, with each plate serving as a replicate. For sorted subsets, each replicate PCR was loaded with approximately 200 ng genomic DNA, equivalent to about 30,000 T cell genomes. The purified libraries were quantified using a Qubit 3.0 fluorometer, sized with a Bioanalyzer 2100, and then quantified again using the KAPA Library Quantification kit. Each immunoSEQ 96-well plate was sequenced on its own single-read 150-cycle Illumina NextSeq 550 flow cell. The original methods were these. Because the immunoSEQ output included only junctional sequences and no quality scores, the filtering could not be the same as the filtering used for full-length reads. Sequences were annotated with PyIR, a Python wrapper for IgBLAST v1.9, using IMGT germline references to assign V/J genes and CDR3. Reads were filtered out if the reads had weak V/J assignments (E-value above 1e-6), no CDR3, stop codons, out-of-frame junctions, or ambiguous translated residues. V3J clonotypes were defined by identical inferred V gene, J gene, and CDR3 amino acid sequence. To compute the percentage overlap between repertoires, the number of shared unique clonotypes was divided by the size of the smaller repertoire. Three approaches were used to assess repertoire richness: RTK rarefaction, the Chao1 estimator, and Recon v2.1 estimates of unobserved clonotypes. OLGA was used to compute generation probabilities for all TCRbeta clonotypes that the gDNA method yielded from four donors. As stored in TCRdb, this immuneACCESS dataset retains in-frame rearrangements with V and J assigned. A fraction of the clones does not appear; measured against another copy, unresolved V genes explain less than half of the discrepancy, and the remainder lacks a known reason. V and J calls plus clone size are reproduced from that table; the DNA served to infer D and trimming. In all, the sample holds roughly 760,000 clones, and approximately 79% of those were seen once. 1.7% of the sample is held by the ten biggest clonotypes.

Material for sequencing was memory CD4+ T cells sorted from blood. This specimen's cell subset or site label, per the study, means: CD45RA-negative fraction. The receptor comes from a woman aged 25 to 39 in good health. The chain couples TRBV7-2 to TRBJ2-7; possibly the D gene is TRBD2, per 5 matching bases. The DNA is as follows: TGTGCCAGCAGCTCGCAGAGGGACTCCTACGAGCAGTACTTC. This codes for CASSSQRDSYEQYF.